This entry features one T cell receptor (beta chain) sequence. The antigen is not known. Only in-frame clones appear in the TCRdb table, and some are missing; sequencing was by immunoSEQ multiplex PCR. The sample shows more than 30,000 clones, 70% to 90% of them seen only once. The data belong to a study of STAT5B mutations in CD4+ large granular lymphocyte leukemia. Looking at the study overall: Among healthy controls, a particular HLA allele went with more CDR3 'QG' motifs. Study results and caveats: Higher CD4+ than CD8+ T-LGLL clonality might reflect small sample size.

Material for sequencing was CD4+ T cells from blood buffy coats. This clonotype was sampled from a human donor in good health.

The CDR3 here is CASSQRMPTGSVTNEKLFF. CDR3 nucleotides: TGTGCCAGCAGCCAGAGAATGCCAACAGGGTCCGTTACTAATGAAAAACTGTTTTTT. The V call is TRBV4-2, the J call TRBJ1-4; tentative D call: TRBD1 (6 bases). CDR3 size: 19 residues. V shed 3 bases and J shed 2 bases, with 22 bases lying between them. Germline V CDR1 and CDR2: LGHNA, YNFKEQ.